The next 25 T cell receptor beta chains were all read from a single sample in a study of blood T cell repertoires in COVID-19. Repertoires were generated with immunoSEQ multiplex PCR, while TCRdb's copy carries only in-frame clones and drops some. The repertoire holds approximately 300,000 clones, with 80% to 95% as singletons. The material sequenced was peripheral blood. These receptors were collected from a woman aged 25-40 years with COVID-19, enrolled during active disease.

The CDR3 reads CASSLAPRQHGYTF. The CDR3 DNA reads as TGCGCCAGCAGCTTGGCACCCCGACAGCATGGCTACACCTTC. V and J are TRBV5-1 and TRBJ1-2; tentatively, D is TRBD1 (5 bases). The CDR3 runs 14 residues. From germline, CDR1 is SGHRS and CDR2 YFSETQ. Trimming removed 0 bases at V and 6 bases at J, with 12 bases between.

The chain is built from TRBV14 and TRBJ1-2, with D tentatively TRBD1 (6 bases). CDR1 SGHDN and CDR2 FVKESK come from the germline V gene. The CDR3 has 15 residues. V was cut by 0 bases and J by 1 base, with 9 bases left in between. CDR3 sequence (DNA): TGTGCCAGCAGCCAAGACAGGGGCAATAACTATGGCTACACCTTC. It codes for CASSQDRGNNYGYTF. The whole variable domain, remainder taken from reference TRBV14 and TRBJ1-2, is EAGVTQFPSHSVIEKGQTVTLRCDPISGHDNLYWYRRVMGKEIKFLLHFVKESKQDESGMPNNRFLAERTGGTYSTLKVQPAELEDSGVYFCASSQDRGNNYGYTFGSGTRLTVV.

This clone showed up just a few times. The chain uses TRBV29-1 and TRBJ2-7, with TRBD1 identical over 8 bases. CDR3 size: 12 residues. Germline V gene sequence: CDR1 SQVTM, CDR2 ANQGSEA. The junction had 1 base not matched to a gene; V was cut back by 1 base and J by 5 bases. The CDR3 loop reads CSVEATGDEQYF. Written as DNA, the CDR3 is TGCAGCGTTGAAGCGACAGGGGACGAGCAGTACTTC.

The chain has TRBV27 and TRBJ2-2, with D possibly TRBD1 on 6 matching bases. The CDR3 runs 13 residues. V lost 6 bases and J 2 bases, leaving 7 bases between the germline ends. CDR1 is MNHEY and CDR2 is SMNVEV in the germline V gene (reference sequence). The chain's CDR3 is CASRQGNTGELFF. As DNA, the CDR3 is TGTGCCAGCAGACAGGGTAACACCGGGGAGCTGTTTTTT.

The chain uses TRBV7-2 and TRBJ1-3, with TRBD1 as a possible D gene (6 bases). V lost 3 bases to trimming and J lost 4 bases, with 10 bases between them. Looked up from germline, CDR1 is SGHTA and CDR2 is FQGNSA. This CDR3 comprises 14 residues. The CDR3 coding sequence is TGTGCCAGCAGCTTGGGACAACAGGGAAACACCATATATTTT. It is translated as CASSLGQQGNTIYF.

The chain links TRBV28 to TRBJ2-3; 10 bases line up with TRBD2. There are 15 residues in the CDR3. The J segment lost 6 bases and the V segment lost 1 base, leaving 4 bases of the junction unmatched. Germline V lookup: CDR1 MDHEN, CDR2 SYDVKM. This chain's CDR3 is CASSLSASGSDTQYF. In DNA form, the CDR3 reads TGTGCCAGCAGTTTATCGGCTAGCGGGAGTGATACGCAGTATTTT.

CDR3 in DNA: TGTGCCAGCAGCTTAGACGGGCCAGGGGAGACCCAGTACTTC. Translated: CASSLDGPGETQYF. The chain uses TRBV7-2 and TRBJ2-5, with a weak D call TRBD1 (5 bases). The CDR3 is made up of 14 amino acids. Germline V gives CDR1 SGHTA, CDR2 FQGNSA. Trimming took off 1 base at V and 5 bases at J, with 11 bases between the two ends.

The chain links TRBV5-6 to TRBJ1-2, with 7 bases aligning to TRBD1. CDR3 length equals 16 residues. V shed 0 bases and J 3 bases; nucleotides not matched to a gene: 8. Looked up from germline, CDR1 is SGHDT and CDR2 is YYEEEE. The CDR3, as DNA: TGTGCCAGCAGCTTGGGAAGGCAGGGGGTCCACTATGGCTACACCTTC. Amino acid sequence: CASSLGRQGVHYGYTF.

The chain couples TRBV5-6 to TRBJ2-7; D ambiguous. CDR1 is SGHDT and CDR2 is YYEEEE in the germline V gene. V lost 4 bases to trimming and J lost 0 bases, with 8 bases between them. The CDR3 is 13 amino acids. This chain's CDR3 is CASSQVSSYEQYF. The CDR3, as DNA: TGTGCCAGCAGCCAAGTCAGCTCCTACGAGCAGTACTTC.

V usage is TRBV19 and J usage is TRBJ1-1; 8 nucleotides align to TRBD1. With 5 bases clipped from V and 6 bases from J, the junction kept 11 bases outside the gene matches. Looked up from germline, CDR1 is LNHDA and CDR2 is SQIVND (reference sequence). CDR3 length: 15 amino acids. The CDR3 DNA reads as TGTGCCAGTAGTCCCCGGGACAGGCGTTTTGCTGAAGCTTTCTTT. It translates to CASSPRDRRFAEAFF. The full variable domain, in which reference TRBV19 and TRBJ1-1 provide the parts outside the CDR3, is DGGITQSPKYLFRKEGQNVTLSCEQNLNHDAMYWYRQDPGQGLRLIYYSQIVNDFQKGDIAEGYSVSREKKESFPLTVTSAQKNPTAFYLCASSPRDRRFAEAFFGQGTRLTVV.

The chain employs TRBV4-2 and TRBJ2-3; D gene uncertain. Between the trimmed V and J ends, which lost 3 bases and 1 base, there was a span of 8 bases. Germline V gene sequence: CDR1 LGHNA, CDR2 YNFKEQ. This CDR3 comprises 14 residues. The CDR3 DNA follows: TGTGCCAGCAGCCACGAAGGAGGCACAGATACGCAGTATTTT. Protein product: CASSHEGGTDTQYF.

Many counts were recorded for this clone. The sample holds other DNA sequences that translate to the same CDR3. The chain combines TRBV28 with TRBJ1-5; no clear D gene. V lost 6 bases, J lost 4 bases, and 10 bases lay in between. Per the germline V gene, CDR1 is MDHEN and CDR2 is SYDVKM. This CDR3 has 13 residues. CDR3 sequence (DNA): TGTGCCAGCAGCCCGACACAGAATCAGCCCCAGCATTTT. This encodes CASSPTQNQPQHF.

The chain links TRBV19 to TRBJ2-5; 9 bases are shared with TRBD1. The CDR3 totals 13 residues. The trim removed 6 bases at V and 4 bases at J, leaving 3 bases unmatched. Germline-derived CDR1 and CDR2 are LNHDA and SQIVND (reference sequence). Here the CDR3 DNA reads TGTGCCAGTAGCGAACAGGGGGCAGAGACCCAGTACTTC. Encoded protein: CASSEQGAETQYF.

CDR3 nucleotide sequence: TGTGCCACCAGCAGAGGCTTGGGCCACGAGCAGTACTTC. As protein: CATSRGLGHEQYF. V is TRBV15 and J is TRBJ2-7; D uncertain. The CDR3 runs to 13 residues. Trimming stripped 1 base from V and 5 bases from J, with 9 bases between. The germline V gene encodes CDR1 LNHNV and CDR2 YYDKDF (reference sequence).

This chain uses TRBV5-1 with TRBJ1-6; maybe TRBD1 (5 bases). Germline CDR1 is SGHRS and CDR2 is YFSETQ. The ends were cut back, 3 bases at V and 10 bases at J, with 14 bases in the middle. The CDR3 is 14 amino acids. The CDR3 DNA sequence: TGCGCCAGCAGCTCTACAGGAGGGCCCTCACCCCTCCACTTT. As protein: CASSSTGGPSPLHF.

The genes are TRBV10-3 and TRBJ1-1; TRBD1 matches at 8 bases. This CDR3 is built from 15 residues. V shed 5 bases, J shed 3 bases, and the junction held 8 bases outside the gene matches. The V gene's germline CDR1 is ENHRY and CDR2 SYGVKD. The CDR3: CAISPTRGRYTEAFF. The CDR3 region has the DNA TGTGCCATCAGTCCCACCAGGGGGCGATACACTGAAGCTTTCTTT.

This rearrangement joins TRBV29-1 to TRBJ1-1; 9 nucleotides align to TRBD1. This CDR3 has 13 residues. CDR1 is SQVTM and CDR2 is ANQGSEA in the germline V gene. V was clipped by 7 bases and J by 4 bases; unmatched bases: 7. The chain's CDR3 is CSAVRQGVTEAFF. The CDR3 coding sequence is TGCAGCGCCGTGCGACAGGGGGTCACTGAAGCTTTCTTT. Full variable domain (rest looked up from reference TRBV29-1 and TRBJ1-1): SAVISQKPSRDICQRGTSLTIQCQVDSQVTMMFWYRQQPGQSLTLIATANQGSEATYESGFVIDKFPISRPNLTFSTLTVSNMSPEDSSIYLCSAVRQGVTEAFFGQGTRLTVV.

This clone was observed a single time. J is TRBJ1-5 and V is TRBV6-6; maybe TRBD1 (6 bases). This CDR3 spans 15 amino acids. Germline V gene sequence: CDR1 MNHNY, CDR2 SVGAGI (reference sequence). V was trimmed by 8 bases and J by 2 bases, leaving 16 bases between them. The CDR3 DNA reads TGTGCCAGCCGACTTACAGGGTCTGGCAATCAGCCCCAGCATTTT. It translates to CASRLTGSGNQPQHF.

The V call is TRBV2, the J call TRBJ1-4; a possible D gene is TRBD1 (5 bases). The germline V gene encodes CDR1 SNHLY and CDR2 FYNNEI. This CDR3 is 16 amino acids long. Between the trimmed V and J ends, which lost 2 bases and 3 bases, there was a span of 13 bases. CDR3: CASSEWGDRSNEKLFF. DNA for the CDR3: TGTGCCAGCAGTGAATGGGGTGACAGATCTAATGAAAAACTGTTTTTT.

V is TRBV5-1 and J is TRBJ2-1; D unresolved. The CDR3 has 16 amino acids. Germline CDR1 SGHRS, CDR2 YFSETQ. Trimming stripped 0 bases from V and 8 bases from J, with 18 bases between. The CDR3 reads CASSLDRLYRSYEQFF. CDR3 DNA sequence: TGCGCCAGCAGCTTGGATAGGTTGTATAGGAGCTATGAGCAGTTCTTC.

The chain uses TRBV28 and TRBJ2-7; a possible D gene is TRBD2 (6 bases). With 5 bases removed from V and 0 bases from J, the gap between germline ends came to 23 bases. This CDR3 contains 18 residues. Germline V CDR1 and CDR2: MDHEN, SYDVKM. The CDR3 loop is CASSPGSSVGTSSYEQYF. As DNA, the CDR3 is TGTGCCAGCAGTCCCGGGAGTTCTGTGGGGACCAGCTCCTACGAGCAGTACTTC.

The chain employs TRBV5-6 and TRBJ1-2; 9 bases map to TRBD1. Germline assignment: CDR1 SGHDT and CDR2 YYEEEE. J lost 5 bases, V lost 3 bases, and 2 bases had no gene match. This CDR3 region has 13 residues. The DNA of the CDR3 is TGTGCCAGCAGCTCGGGACAGGGTTATGGCTACACCTTC. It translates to CASSSGQGYGYTF.

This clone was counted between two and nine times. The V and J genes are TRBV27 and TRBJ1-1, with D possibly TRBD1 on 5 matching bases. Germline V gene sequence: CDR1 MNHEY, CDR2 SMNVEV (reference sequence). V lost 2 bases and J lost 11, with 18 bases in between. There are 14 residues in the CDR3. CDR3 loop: CASSLINTGRNAFF. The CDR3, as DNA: TGTGCCAGCAGTTTAATCAATACAGGACGAAATGCTTTCTTT.

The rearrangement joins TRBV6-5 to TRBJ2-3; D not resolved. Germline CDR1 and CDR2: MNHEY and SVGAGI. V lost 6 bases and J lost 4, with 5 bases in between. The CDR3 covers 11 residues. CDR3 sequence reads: CASRVADTQYF. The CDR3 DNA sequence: TGTGCCAGCAGGGTAGCAGATACGCAGTATTTT.

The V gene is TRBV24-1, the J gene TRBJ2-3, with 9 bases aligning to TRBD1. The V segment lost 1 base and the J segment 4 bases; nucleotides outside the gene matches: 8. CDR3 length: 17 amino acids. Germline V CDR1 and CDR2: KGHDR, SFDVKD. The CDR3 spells CATSDLDTGGRADTQYF. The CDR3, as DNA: TGTGCCACCAGTGATTTAGACACAGGGGGCCGGGCAGATACGCAGTATTTT.